This is a list of T cell receptor beta chains from one sample in a study of regulatory T cells in long-lasting Graves disease. MiXCR was run by TCRdb on the multiplex PCR reads, yielding one entry per CDR3 protein. In the table there are around 400,000 distinct CDR3 sequences, about a sixth of which are singletons. The sample was peripheral blood mononuclear cells (PBMCs), taken at new diagnosis, from a patient treated with antithyroid drugs. These receptors were collected from a female donor with Graves disease. CDR3s include the opening cysteine and the closing phenylalanine or tryptophan. The order of the fields is V gene, J gene, D gene, clone size, CDR3 protein, CDR3 DNA. The D gene is left open where the match is weak. Clone size is stated in some rows and not others, as once, few, many or a class when expanded.

v_gene: TRBV24-1
j_gene: TRBJ2-3
d_gene: .
abundance: few
CDR3aa: CATSSGSTDTQYF
CDR3nt: TGTGCCACCAGTAGCGGAAGCACAGATACGCAGTATTTT

v_gene: TRBV4-1
j_gene: TRBJ1-4
d_gene: TRBD1
abundance: many
CDR3aa: CASSQPGGAPRGKLFF
CDR3nt: TGCGCCAGCAGCCAACCAGGGGGCGCACCAAGGGGAAAACTGTTTTTT

v_gene: TRBV10-2
j_gene: TRBJ2-5
d_gene: .
abundance: .
CDR3aa: CASRPKGGAGQETQYF
CDR3nt: TGCGCCAGCAGGCCGAAGGGGGGGGCAGGTCAGGAGACCCAGTACTTC

v_gene: TRBV3-1
j_gene: TRBJ1-1
d_gene: .
abundance: many
CDR3aa: CASSPRGHRNTEAFF
CDR3nt: TGTGCCAGCAGCCCACGGGGGCACCGGAACACTGAAGCTTTCTTT

v_gene: TRBV10-3
j_gene: TRBJ2-2
d_gene: TRBD1
abundance: many
CDR3aa: CAISEPDRGLIGELFF
CDR3nt: TGTGCCATCAGTGAGCCGGACAGGGGGCTGATCGGGGAGCTGTTTTTT

v_gene: TRBV27
j_gene: TRBJ1-3
d_gene: .
abundance: many
CDR3aa: CASSWTFPDGRNTIYF
CDR3nt: TGTGCCAGCAGTTGGACCTTTCCGGACGGACGAAACACCATATATTTT

v_gene: TRBV7-3
j_gene: TRBJ2-3
d_gene: .
abundance: many
CDR3aa: CASSSKTGDTQYF
CDR3nt: TGTGCCAGCAGCTCTAAGACAGGAGATACGCAGTATTTT

v_gene: TRBV7-9
j_gene: TRBJ1-2
d_gene: TRBD1
abundance: many
CDR3aa: CASSPRDSDGYTF
CDR3nt: TGTGCCAGCAGCCCCCGGGACAGTGACGGCTACACCTTC

v_gene: TRBV3-1
j_gene: TRBJ2-7
d_gene: TRBD1
abundance: .
CDR3aa: CASRSSGTGNYEQYF
CDR3nt: TGTGCCAGCAGGTCTTCCGGGACAGGGAACTACGAGCAGTACTTC

v_gene: TRBV20-1
j_gene: TRBJ2-3
d_gene: TRBD2
abundance: many
CDR3aa: CSAFLAGSTDTQYF
CDR3nt: TGCAGTGCTTTCCTAGCGGGAAGCACAGATACGCAGTATTTT

v_gene: TRBV19
j_gene: TRBJ1-2
d_gene: .
abundance: .
CDR3aa: CATYREELGYTF
CDR3nt: TGTGCCACCTACAGGGAGGAGTTGGGCTACACCTTC

v_gene: TRBV12-3/TRBV12-4
j_gene: TRBJ2-1
d_gene: .
abundance: many
CDR3aa: CASSLVNSIRDEQFF
CDR3nt: TGTGCCAGCAGCCTAGTGAATTCAATTAGAGATGAGCAGTTCTTC

v_gene: TRBV28
j_gene: TRBJ1-6
d_gene: .
abundance: .
CDR3aa: CASSPLQGIPLHF
CDR3nt: TGTGCCAGCAGTCCCCTACAGGGAATCCCCCTCCACTTT

v_gene: TRBV28
j_gene: TRBJ1-2
d_gene: .
abundance: many
CDR3aa: CASSLLMSDHGYTF
CDR3nt: TGTGCCAGCAGTTTATTAATGTCAGACCATGGCTACACCTTC

v_gene: TRBV6-5
j_gene: TRBJ1-5
d_gene: .
abundance: .
CDR3aa: CASSYWGQPQHF
CDR3nt: TGTGCCAGCAGCTACTGGGGTCAGCCCCAGCATTTT

v_gene: TRBV29-1
j_gene: TRBJ2-1
d_gene: .
abundance: many
CDR3aa: CSVRPRRGIEQFF
CDR3nt: TGCAGCGTCCGGCCGAGGCGTGGGATCGAGCAGTTCTTC

v_gene: TRBV20-1
j_gene: TRBJ1-1
d_gene: .
abundance: many
CDR3aa: CSASSDTEAFF
CDR3nt: TGCAGTGCTAGCAGCGACACTGAAGCTTTCTTT

v_gene: TRBV6-2/TRBV6-3
j_gene: TRBJ2-3
d_gene: .
abundance: many
CDR3aa: CASRGSGDTQYF
CDR3nt: TGTGCCAGCAGAGGCAGTGGAGATACGCAGTATTTT

v_gene: TRBV2
j_gene: TRBJ1-6
d_gene: .
abundance: .
CDR3aa: CASMGTGKSPLHF
CDR3nt: TGTGCCAGCATGGGAACAGGGAAATCACCCCTCCACTTT

v_gene: TRBV20-1
j_gene: TRBJ2-2
d_gene: TRBD1
abundance: many
CDR3aa: CSARERGLGQGINTGELFF
CDR3nt: TGCAGTGCTAGAGAGAGGGGATTGGGACAGGGGATTAACACCGGGGAGCTGTTTTTT

v_gene: TRBV6-2/TRBV6-3
j_gene: TRBJ2-7
d_gene: .
abundance: .
CDR3aa: CASSYSRAGGYEQYF
CDR3nt: TGTGCCAGCAGTTACTCGAGGGCCGGGGGCTACGAGCAGTACTTC

v_gene: TRBV12-5
j_gene: TRBJ1-1
d_gene: TRBD1
abundance: many
CDR3aa: CASGPNRGQAFF
CDR3nt: TGTGCTAGTGGTCCCAACAGGGGGCAAGCTTTCTTT

v_gene: TRBV7-8
j_gene: TRBJ1-2
d_gene: TRBD1
abundance: .
CDR3aa: CASSLTPGTGGDGYTF
CDR3nt: TGTGCCAGCAGCTTAACCCCCGGGACAGGGGGGGATGGCTACACCTTC

v_gene: TRBV6-9
j_gene: TRBJ1-1
d_gene: .
abundance: many
CDR3aa: CASSYPGHLLNTEAFF
CDR3nt: TGTGCCAGCAGTTATCCCGGACACCTCTTGAACACTGAAGCTTTCTTT

v_gene: TRBV27
j_gene: TRBJ2-2
d_gene: .
abundance: .
CDR3aa: CASSYSLFNTGELFF
CDR3nt: TGTGCCAGCAGTTATAGCCTTTTCAACACCGGGGAGCTGTTTTTT

v_gene: TRBV6-2/TRBV6-3
j_gene: TRBJ2-7
d_gene: TRBD2
abundance: many
CDR3aa: CASSKTSGNSYEQYF
CDR3nt: TGTGCCAGCAGTAAGACTAGCGGTAACTCCTACGAGCAGTACTTC

v_gene: TRBV20-1
j_gene: TRBJ1-1
d_gene: .
abundance: .
CDR3aa: CSAQRQNTEAFF
CDR3nt: TGCAGTGCCCAAAGACAGAACACTGAAGCTTTCTTT

v_gene: TRBV7-2
j_gene: TRBJ2-7
d_gene: .
abundance: many
CDR3aa: CASSLLGPIDEQYF
CDR3nt: TGTGCCAGCAGCTTACTCGGGCCAATCGACGAGCAGTACTTC